This entry describes one T cell receptor (beta chain). This clonotype was observed a handful of times. Its antigen is unknown. No clone much larger than this one lies a single base away; base qualities are absent. The data belong to a study of blood T cells in healthy people across ages (dated by TCRdb to between 2014 and 2017). Regarding the study in general: Template switching captured roughly one uniquely barcoded TCR beta cDNA molecule per two T cells in model experiments. To avoid experimental bias, donors of different ages were randomly spread across the sequencing lanes. Two additional independent replicas of 1 million unique cDNA reads from the same blood draw were analyzed for two donors (one aged 18 to 30 and one aged 80 or older). Using deep sequencing normalized with unique cDNA molecular identifiers, the study measured how TCR beta repertoire diversity changes with age. Donors were grouped into four age groups: young (average approximately 15 years), middle-aged (39), aged (roughly 62) and long-lived (just over 80).

Library generation was performed with 5' RACE. Instrument on record: Illumina HiSeq 2500. A second 7 to 11 cycle PCR used a sample-barcoded 5' primer and a J-beta primer mix. A unique molecular identifier was introduced onto each TCR beta cDNA molecule by a template-switch 5' adaptor carrying 12 random nucleotides. Each sample yielded at least 3 million CDR3-containing paired-end reads. First-strand cDNA synthesis was performed from all RNA using the Mint cDNA synthesis kit, with priming by a TRBC-specific oligonucleotide. After uracil-DNA glycosylase treatment, a first 18-cycle PCR used universal primers M1SS and BC2_uni_R on all cDNA. The original pipeline was this. Each sample was normalized by randomly selecting 1 million high-quality reads, each carrying a distinct molecular identifier. Instead of being binned into consensus sequences, reads with shared molecular identifiers were discarded. MiTCR, set to a Q25 quality threshold and the strictest error-elimination algorithm, was used for CDR3 identification, clonotype clustering and error correction. Lower-bound total TCR beta diversity was estimated with a nonparametric unseen species model using Euler transformation. The public reads were run again by TCRdb, first through fastp at Q25 and then through MiXCR, and only productive beta chains were kept. Rows with a matching CDR3 protein are joined into one entry that keeps the most common DNA and genes. The authors' filters were not applied to this entry. The sample profile shows 800,000 to 950,000 distinct CDR3 sequences; 30% to 45% of them were found once. Approximately 13% of the sample lies in the top ten.

CDR1 and CDR2, looked up from the germline V gene (reference sequence), are DFQATT and SNEGSKA. The CDR3 goes from the cysteine to the phenylalanine over 15 residues. The only DNA kept is the CDR3, 45 bases in frame from the first base. The junction carries 16 bases between V and J, which are trimmed by 6 bases and 0 bases respectively. The roughly 39 donors, aged about 6 to 100 years, were systemically healthy Caucasian individuals from Russia. Roughly 11 milliliters of peripheral blood were drawn from each donor into EDTA-treated Vacutainer tubes. PBMCs were isolated by Ficoll-Paque density-gradient centrifugation, with at least 7 million obtained per sample. Total RNA, at least 5.5 micrograms per sample, was extracted from PBMCs with Trizol reagent. Naive CD45RAhigh/CD27high T cell percentages were measured by flow cytometry on a PBMC aliquot from every donor. On the study overall, not on this receptor specifically: Conclusive comparison of naive and antigen-experienced compartments was prevented by the profiling of bulk unsorted PBMCs. Compared with the aged group, the long-lived group had more naive CD4+ T cells, fewer expanded clones and increased TCR diversity, a pattern suggesting age selection. Estimates of total diversity based on one million sequenced T cells were considered lower bounds and underestimates. Because the CMV infection status of the donors was unknown, age-related changes in expanded clonotypes may potentially have been confounded. Observed TCR beta diversity correlated strongly with the percentage of naive T cells measured by flow cytometry. As age increased, observed TCR beta diversity per million T cells dropped in a roughly linear way, and a significant reduction was already evident by age 40.

In this chain, TRBV20-1 is recombined with TRBJ2-3; TRBD2 might be the D gene, on 5 matching bases. The sequenced material came from blood. The receptor was derived from a young man in good health. The DNA sequence is TGCAGTGCCCAGGACTTCCGTGCCAGCACAGATACGCAGTATTTT. It encodes CSAQDFRASTDTQYF.